This TCR beta chain derives from a study of OX40 agonist ivuxolimab in advanced cancers. Whole-study context: With a range of roughly 20 to 80, age averaged approximately 60 years, and about 83% were male.

As regards this clone: Its antigen is not identified.

Regarding the study as a whole: Antigen targets of the expanded peripheral T cells went undetermined.

The method was immunoSEQ multiplex PCR; TCRdb's version includes in-frame clones alone and lacks a portion of them. The sample includes about 46,000 clones, around 87% of them seen just once. The sequence was collected from an adult with an advanced solid tumor such as melanoma, head and neck, liver or kidney cancer. The sequenced sample was CD4+ or CD8+ T cells sorted from blood, obtained in a trial of the OX40 agonist ivuxolimab.

CDR3 amino acids: CASSQTSGKADTQYF. The CDR3 DNA is TGTGCCAGCAGCCAGACTAGCGGGAAGGCAGATACGCAGTATTTT. The rearrangement joins TRBV5-8 to TRBJ2-3; 11 nucleotides align to TRBD2. V was pared by 4 bases and J by 4 bases, with 5 bases of the junction left unmatched. CDR3 size: 15 residues. CDR1 SGHTS and CDR2 YDEGEE come from the germline V gene.